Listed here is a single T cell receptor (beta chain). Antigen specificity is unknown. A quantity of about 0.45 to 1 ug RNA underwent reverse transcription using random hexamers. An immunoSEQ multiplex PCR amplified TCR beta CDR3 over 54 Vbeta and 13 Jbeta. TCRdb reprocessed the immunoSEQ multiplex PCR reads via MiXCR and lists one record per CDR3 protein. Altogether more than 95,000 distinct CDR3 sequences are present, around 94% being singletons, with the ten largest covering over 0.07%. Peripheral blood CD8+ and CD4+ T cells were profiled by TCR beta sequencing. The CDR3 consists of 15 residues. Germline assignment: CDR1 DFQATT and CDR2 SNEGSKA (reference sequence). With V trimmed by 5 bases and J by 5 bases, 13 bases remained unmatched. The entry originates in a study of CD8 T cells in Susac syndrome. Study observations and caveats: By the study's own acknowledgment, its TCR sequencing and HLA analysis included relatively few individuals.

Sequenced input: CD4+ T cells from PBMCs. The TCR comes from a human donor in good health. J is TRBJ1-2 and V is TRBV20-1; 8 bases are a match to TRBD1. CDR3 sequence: CSAPEKAGGPYGYTF. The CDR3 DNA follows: TGCAGTGCTCCCGAGAAGGCAGGGGGCCCTTATGGCTACACCTTC.